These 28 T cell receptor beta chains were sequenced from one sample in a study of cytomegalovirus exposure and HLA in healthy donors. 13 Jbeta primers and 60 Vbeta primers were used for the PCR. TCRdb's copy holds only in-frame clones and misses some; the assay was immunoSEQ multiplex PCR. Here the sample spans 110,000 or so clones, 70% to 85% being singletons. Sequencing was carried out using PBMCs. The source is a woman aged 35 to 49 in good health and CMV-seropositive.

In nucleotides, the CDR3 is TGTGCCAGCAGTAAAACTTCAGGGGTCTCCGTCACTGAAGCTTTCTTT. Protein: CASSKTSGVSVTEAFF. The V gene is TRBV6-6, the J gene TRBJ1-1; D may be TRBD1 (6 bases). The CDR3 covers 16 residues. Germline values: CDR1 MNHNY, CDR2 SVGAGI (reference sequence). Between the trimmed V and J ends, which lost 5 bases and 4 bases, there was a span of 20 bases.

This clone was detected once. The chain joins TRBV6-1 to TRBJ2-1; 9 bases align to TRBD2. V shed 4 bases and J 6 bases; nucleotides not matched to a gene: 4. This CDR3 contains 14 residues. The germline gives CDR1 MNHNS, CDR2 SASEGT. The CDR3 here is CASSALAGSNEQFF. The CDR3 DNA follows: TGTGCCAGCAGTGCCCTAGCGGGAAGCAATGAGCAGTTCTTC.

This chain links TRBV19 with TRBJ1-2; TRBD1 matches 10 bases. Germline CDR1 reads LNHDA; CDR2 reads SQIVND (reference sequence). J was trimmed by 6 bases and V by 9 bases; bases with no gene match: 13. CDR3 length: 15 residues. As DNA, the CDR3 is TGTGCCAGCAACGCCGCCGACAGGGGGCGGAATGGCTACACCTTC. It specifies CASNAADRGRNGYTF. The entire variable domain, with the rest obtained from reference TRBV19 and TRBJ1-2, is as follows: DGGITQSPKYLFRKEGQNVTLSCEQNLNHDAMYWYRQDPGQGLRLIYYSQIVNDFQKGDIAEGYSVSREKKESFPLTVTSAQKNPTAFYLCASNAADRGRNGYTFGSGTRLTVV.

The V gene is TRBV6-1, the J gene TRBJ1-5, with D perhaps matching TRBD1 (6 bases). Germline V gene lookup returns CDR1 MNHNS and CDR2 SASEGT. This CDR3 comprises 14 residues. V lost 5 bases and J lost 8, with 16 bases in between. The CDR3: CASSSQGKVEPQHF. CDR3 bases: TGTGCCAGCAGTTCACAGGGAAAAGTAGAGCCCCAGCATTTT.

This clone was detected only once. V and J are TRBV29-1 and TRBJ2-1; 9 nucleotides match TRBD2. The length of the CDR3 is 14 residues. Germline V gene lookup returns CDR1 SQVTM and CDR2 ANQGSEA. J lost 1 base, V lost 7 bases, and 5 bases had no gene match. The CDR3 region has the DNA TGCAGCGCTGGACTAGCGACTTCCTACAATGAGCAGTTCTTC. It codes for CSAGLATSYNEQFF.

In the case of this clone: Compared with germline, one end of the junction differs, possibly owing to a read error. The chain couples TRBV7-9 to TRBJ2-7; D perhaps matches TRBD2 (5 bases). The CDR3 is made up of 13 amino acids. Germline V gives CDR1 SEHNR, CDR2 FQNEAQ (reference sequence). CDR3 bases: TGTTCCAGCAGCTTAGGACTCTCCTACGAGCAGTACTTC. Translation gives CSSSLGLSYEQYF.

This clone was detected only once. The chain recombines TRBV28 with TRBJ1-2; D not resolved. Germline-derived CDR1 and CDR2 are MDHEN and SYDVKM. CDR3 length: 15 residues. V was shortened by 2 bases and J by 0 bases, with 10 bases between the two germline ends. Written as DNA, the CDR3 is TGTGCCAGCAGTTTAAGGAGGGTACCTAACTATGGCTACACCTTC. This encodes CASSLRRVPNYGYTF.

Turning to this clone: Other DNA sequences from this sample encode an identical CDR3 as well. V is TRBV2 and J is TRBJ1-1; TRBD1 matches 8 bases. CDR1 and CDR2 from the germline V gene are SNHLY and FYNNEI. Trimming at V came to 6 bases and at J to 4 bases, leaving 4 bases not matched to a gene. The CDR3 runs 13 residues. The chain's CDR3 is CASSSDRGTEAFF. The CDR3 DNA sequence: TGTGCCAGCAGCTCAGACAGGGGCACTGAAGCTTTCTTT.

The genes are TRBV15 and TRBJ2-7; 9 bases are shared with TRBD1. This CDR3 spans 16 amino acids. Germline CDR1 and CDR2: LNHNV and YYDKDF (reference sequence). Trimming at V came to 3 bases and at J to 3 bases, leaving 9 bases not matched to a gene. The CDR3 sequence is CATSRRPTGGLYEQYF. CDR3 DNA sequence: TGTGCCACCAGCAGGAGACCAACAGGGGGCCTCTACGAGCAGTACTTC.

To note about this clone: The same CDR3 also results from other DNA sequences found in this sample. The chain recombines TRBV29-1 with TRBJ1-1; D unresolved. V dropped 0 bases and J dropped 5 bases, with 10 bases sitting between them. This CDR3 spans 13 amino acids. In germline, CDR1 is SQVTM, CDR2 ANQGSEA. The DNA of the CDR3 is TGCAGCGTTGAAGACAGGATCTTAACTGAAGCTTTCTTT. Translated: CSVEDRILTEAFF.

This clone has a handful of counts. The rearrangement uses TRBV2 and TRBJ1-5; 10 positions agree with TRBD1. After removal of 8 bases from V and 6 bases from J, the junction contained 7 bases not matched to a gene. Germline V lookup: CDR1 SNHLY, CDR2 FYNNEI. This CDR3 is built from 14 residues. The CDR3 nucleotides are TGTGCCAGCCGCCGGGGGACAGGGGTTCAGCCCCAGCATTTT. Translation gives CASRRGTGVQPQHF.

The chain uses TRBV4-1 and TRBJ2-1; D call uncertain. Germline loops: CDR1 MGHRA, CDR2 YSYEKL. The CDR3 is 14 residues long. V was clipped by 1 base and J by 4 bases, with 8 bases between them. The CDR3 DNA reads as TGCGCCAGCAGCCAAGGCGGAGTGTACAATGAGCAGTTCTTC. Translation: CASSQGGVYNEQFF.

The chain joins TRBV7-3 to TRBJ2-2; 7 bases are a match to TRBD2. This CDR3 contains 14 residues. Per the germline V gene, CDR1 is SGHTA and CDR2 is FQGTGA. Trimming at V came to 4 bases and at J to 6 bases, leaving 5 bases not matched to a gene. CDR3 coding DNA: TGTGCCAGCAGCTCTTCCGGGAGGTCCGGGGAGCTGTTTTTT. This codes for CASSSSGRSGELFF.

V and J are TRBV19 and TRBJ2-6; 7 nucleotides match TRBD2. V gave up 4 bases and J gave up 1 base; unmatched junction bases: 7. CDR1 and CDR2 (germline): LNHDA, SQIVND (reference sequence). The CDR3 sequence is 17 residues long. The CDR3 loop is CASSRMTSPSGANVLTF. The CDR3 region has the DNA TGTGCCAGTAGTAGGATGACTAGCCCTTCTGGGGCCAACGTCCTGACTTTC.

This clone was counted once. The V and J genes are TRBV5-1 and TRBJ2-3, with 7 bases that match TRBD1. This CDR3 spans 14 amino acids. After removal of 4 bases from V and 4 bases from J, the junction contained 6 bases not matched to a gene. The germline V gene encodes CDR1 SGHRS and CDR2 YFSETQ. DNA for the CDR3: TGCGCCAGCAGCCCAGGGACAGCCTCAGATACGCAGTATTTT. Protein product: CASSPGTASDTQYF.

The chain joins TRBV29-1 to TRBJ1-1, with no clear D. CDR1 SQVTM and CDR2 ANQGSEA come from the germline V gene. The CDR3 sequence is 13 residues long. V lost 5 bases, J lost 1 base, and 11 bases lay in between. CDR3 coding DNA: TGCAGCGTTCGCCGGGGAGGGAACACTGAAGCTTTCTTT. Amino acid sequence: CSVRRGGNTEAFF.

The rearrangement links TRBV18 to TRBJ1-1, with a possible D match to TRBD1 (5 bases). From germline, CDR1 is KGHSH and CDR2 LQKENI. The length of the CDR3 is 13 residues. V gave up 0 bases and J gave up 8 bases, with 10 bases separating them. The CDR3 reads CASSPPLRGEAFF. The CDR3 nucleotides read TGTGCCAGCTCACCACCGTTACGGGGGGAAGCTTTCTTT.

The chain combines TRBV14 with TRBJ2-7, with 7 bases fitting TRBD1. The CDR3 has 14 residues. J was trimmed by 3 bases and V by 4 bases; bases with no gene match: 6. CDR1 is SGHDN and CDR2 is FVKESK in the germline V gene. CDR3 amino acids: CASSPHRGDYEQYF. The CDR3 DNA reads TGTGCCAGCAGCCCTCACAGGGGTGACTACGAGCAGTACTTC.

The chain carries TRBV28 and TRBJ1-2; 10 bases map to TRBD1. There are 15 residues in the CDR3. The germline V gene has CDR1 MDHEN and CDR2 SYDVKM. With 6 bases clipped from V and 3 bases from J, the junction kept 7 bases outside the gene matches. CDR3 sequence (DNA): TGTGCCAGCAGATCAGACAGGGGGCGAGACTATGGCTACACCTTC. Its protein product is CASRSDRGRDYGYTF.

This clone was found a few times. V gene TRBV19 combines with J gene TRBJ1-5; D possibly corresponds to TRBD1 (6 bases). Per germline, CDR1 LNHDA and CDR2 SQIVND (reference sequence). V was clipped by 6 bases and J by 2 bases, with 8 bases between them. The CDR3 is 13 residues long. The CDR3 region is CASSYRGNQPQHF. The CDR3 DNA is TGTGCCAGTAGCTACAGGGGCAATCAGCCCCAGCATTTT.

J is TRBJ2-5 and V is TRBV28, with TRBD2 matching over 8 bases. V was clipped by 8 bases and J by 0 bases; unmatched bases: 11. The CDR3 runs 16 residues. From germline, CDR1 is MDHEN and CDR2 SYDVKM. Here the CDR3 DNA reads TGTGCCAGCGCACGGGGGGGGACGGGGAACCAAGAGACCCAGTACTTC. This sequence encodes CASARGGTGNQETQYF.

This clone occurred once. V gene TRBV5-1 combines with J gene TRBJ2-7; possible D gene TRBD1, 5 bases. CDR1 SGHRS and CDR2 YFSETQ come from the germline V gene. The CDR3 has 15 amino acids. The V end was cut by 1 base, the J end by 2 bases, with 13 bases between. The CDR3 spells CASSLRSDNTYEQYF. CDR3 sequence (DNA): TGCGCCAGCAGCTTGAGATCGGACAACACCTACGAGCAGTACTTC.

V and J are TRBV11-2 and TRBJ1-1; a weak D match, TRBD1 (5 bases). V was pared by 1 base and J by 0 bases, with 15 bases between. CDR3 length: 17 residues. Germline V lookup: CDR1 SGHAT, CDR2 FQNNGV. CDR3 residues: CASSLALRGDMNTEAFF. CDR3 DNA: TGTGCCAGCAGCTTAGCGCTTCGGGGGGATATGAACACTGAAGCTTTCTTT.

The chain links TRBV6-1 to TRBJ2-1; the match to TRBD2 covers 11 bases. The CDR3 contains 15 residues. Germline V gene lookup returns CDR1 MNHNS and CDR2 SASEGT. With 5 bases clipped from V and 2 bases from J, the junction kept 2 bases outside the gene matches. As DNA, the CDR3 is TGTGCCAGCAGTTTAGCGGGGGGGCCCTACAATGAGCAGTTCTTC. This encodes CASSLAGGPYNEQFF.

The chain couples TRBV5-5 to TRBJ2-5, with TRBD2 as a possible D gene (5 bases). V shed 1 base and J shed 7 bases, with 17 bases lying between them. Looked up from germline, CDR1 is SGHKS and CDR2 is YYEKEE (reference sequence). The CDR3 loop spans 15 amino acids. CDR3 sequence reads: CASSLTVSGKGTQYF. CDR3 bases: TGTGCCAGCAGCTTGACAGTGTCCGGGAAAGGGACCCAGTACTTC. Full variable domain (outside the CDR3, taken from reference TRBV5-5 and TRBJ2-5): DAGVTQSPTHLIKTRGQQVTLRCSPISGHKSVSWYQQVLGQGPQFIFQYYEKEERGRGNFPDRFSARQFPNYSSELNVNALLLGDSALYLCASSLTVSGKGTQYFGPGTRLLVL.

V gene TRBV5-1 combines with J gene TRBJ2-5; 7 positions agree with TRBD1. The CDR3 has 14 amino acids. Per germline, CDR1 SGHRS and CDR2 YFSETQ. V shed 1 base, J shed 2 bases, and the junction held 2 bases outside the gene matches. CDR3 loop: CASSLSRGQETQYF. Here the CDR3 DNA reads TGCGCCAGCAGCTTGTCCAGGGGGCAAGAGACCCAGTACTTC.

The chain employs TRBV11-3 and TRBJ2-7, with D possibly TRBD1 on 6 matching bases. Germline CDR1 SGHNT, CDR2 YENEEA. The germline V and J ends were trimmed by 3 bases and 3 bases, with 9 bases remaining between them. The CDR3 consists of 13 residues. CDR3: CASSFNRDYEQYF. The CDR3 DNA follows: TGTGCCAGCAGCTTTAACAGGGACTACGAGCAGTACTTC.

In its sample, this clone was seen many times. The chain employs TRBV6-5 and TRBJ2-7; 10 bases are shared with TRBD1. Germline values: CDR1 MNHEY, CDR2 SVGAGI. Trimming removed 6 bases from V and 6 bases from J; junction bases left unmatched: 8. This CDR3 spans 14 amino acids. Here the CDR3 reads CASRPGQGRLEQYF. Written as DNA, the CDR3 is TGTGCCAGCAGGCCGGGACAGGGGCGACTCGAGCAGTACTTC.